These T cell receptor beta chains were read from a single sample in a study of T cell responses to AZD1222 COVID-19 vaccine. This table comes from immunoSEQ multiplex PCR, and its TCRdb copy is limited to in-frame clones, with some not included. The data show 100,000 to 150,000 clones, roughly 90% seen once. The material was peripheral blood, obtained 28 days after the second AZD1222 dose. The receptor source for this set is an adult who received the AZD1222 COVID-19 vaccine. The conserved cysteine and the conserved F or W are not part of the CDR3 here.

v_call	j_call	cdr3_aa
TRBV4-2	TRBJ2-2	ASSPQPGQGANGELF
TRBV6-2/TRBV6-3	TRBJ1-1	ASSLSGRGRNTEAF
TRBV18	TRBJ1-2	ASSPMTADGYT
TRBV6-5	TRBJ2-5	ASSKDRVQETQY
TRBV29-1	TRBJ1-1	SVAWGSDTEAF
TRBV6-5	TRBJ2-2	ASRHGRYTGELF
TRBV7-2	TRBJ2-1	ASSSNPPKFYNEQF
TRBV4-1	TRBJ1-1	ASSLESNTEAF
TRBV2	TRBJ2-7	ASSHYEQY
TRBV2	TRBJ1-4	ASSDRGQSNEKLF
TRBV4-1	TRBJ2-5	ASSQSPPGGYQETQY
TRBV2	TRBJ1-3	ASRGSGGNTIY
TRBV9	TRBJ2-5	ASSGGGGPGETQY
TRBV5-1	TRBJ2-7	ASSPLSGEVSYEQY
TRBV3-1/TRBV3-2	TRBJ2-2	ASSQGQGGFVGELF
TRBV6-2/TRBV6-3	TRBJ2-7	ASSLPSIAGGYEQY
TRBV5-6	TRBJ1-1	ASSGTGGGTEAF
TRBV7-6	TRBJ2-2	ASSGTYTGELF
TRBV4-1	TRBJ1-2	ASSPGQGAGYGYT
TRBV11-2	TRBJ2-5	ASSLGLGETQY
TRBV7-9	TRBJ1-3	ANHGPGGNTIY
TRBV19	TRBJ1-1	ASSANRGNTEAF
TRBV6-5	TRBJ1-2	ASSYPQGARGYGYT
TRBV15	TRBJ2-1	ATSRMGQTNNEQF
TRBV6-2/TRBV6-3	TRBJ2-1	ASSYPRLAPYNEQF
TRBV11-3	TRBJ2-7	ASSLGGGYEQY
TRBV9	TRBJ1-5	ASSAQGSGQPQH
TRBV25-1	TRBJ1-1	ASSPGGNTEAF
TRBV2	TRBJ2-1	ASSELGSHNEQF
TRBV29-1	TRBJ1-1	SVHPTGRFTEAF
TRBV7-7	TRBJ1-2	ASSPGQGYGYT
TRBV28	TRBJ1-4	ASSRQPIREKLF
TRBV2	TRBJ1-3	ASNLHYSGNTIY
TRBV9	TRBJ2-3	ASSVGLAVGRDTQY
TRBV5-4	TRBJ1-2	ASSFPRGPDEIYT
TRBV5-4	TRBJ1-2	ASTEGGRGSGYT
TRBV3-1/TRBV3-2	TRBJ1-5	ASSQEASNQPQH
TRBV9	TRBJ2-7	ASSGTGTGQY
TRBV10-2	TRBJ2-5	ASSELAEETQY
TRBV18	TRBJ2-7	ASSPGGTSSNEQY
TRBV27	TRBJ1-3	ASSLRGRNSGNTIY
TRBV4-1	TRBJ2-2	ASSQARDRGSGGELF
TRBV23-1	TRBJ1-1	ASSQSRQGALIKAF
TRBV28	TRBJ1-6	ASSLDSPLH
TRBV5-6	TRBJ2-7	ASSFGANSYEQY
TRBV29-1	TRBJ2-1	SVEILESSYNEQF
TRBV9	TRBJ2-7	ASSDTSGSNSYEQY
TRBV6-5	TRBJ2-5	ASSYPSGTGGETQY
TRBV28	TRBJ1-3	ASSLIERNTIY
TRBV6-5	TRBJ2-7	ASTSGPTYEQY